This is a list of T cell receptor beta chains from one sample in a study of graft-versus-host responses after intestinal transplantation. Their cognate antigens are unknown. The method was immunoSEQ multiplex PCR; TCRdb's version includes in-frame clones alone and lacks a portion of them. Among roughly 92,000 clones listed, about 88% were seen once. This specimen was unstimulated CD4+ T cells sorted from spleen or lymph node cells, taken before transplant. The receptors were gathered from a human donor who was the organ donor for an intestinal transplant. Each CDR3 is given with its conserved first and last residue. Each record gives: J gene, D gene, V gene, clone size, CDR3 protein, CDR3 DNA. A D gene is named only where the DNA matches it firmly. Only some rows state a clone size, as once, few, many or a class for expanded clones.

j_gene: TRBJ2-2; d_gene: .; v_gene: TRBV2; abundance: .; CDR3aa: CASSGRAGELFF; CDR3nt: TGTGCCAGCAGTGGCCGCGCCGGGGAGCTGTTTTTT
j_gene: TRBJ1-1; d_gene: .; v_gene: TRBV5-6; abundance: .; CDR3aa: CASSPLRLGNTEAFF; CDR3nt: TGTGCCAGCAGCCCTCTTCGTCTGGGCAACACTGAAGCTTTCTTT
j_gene: TRBJ2-7; d_gene: TRBD2; v_gene: TRBV7-8; abundance: .; CDR3aa: CASSLGWKGGRGHEQYF; CDR3nt: TGTGCCAGCAGCTTAGGCTGGAAGGGCGGGAGAGGACACGAGCAGTACTTC
j_gene: TRBJ2-1; d_gene: TRBD2; v_gene: TRBV7-2; abundance: .; CDR3aa: CASRGGLDTYNEQFF; CDR3nt: TGTGCCAGCAGAGGTGGACTAGATACCTACAATGAGCAGTTCTTC
j_gene: TRBJ2-7; d_gene: TRBD1; v_gene: TRBV6-6; abundance: .; CDR3aa: CASGQGGYEQYF; CDR3nt: TGTGCCAGTGGACAGGGGGGGTACGAGCAGTACTTC
j_gene: TRBJ1-2; d_gene: TRBD1; v_gene: TRBV11-3; abundance: .; CDR3aa: CASSVDRGYGYTF; CDR3nt: TGTGCCAGCAGCGTAGACAGGGGCTATGGCTACACCTTC
j_gene: TRBJ1-4; d_gene: TRBD1; v_gene: TRBV30; abundance: .; CDR3aa: CALDRELGTNEKLFF; CDR3nt: TGTGCCTTGGACAGGGAGCTTGGAACTAATGAAAAACTGTTTTTT
j_gene: TRBJ2-5; d_gene: .; v_gene: TRBV28; abundance: .; CDR3aa: CASSVGGQETQYF; CDR3nt: TGTGCCAGCAGTGTAGGGGGTCAGGAGACCCAGTACTTC
j_gene: TRBJ1-2; d_gene: TRBD1; v_gene: TRBV2; abundance: .; CDR3aa: CASRGQGFSGGYTF; CDR3nt: TGTGCCAGCAGGGGACAGGGGTTTTCGGGGGGCTACACCTTC
j_gene: TRBJ2-1; d_gene: TRBD2; v_gene: TRBV18; abundance: once; CDR3aa: CASSPPTSGTNNEQFF; CDR3nt: TGTGCCAGCTCACCCCCGACTAGCGGGACAAACAATGAGCAGTTCTTC
j_gene: TRBJ2-7; d_gene: .; v_gene: TRBV23-1; abundance: once; CDR3aa: CASSRRGRANYEQYF; CDR3nt: TGCGCCAGCAGTAGAAGGGGCAGGGCAAACTACGAGCAGTACTTC
j_gene: TRBJ1-1; d_gene: .; v_gene: TRBV6-1; abundance: .; CDR3aa: CASSESRGRPEAFF; CDR3nt: TGTGCCAGCAGTGAAAGCAGGGGTAGGCCTGAAGCTTTCTTT
j_gene: TRBJ2-3; d_gene: .; v_gene: TRBV4-2; abundance: .; CDR3aa: CASSLQGGRADTQYF; CDR3nt: TGTGCCAGCAGCCTCCAGGGGGGTAGGGCAGATACGCAGTATTTT
j_gene: TRBJ2-6; d_gene: TRBD1; v_gene: TRBV28; abundance: .; CDR3aa: CASKPRDRGPGANVLTF; CDR3nt: TGTGCCAGCAAACCCCGGGACAGGGGCCCTGGGGCCAACGTCCTGACTTTC
j_gene: TRBJ2-3; d_gene: .; v_gene: TRBV7-2; abundance: .; CDR3aa: CASGASTDTQYF; CDR3nt: TGTGCCAGTGGGGCTAGCACAGATACGCAGTATTTT
j_gene: TRBJ1-1; d_gene: .; v_gene: TRBV4-1; abundance: .; CDR3aa: CASSKGVVTEAFF; CDR3nt: TGCGCCAGCAGCAAGGGGGTCGTGACTGAAGCTTTCTTT
j_gene: TRBJ2-5; d_gene: .; v_gene: TRBV5-1; abundance: once; CDR3aa: CASSLQGGETQYF; CDR3nt: TGCGCCAGCAGCTTGCAGGGTGGGGAGACCCAGTACTTC
j_gene: TRBJ2-7; d_gene: TRBD2; v_gene: TRBV18; abundance: .; CDR3aa: CASSPTGLGGAEQYF; CDR3nt: TGTGCCAGCTCCCCCACCGGACTAGGTGGCGCCGAGCAGTACTTC
j_gene: TRBJ2-5; d_gene: .; v_gene: TRBV29-1; abundance: few; CDR3aa: CSVASVETQYF; CDR3nt: TGCAGCGTTGCCAGCGTAGAGACCCAGTACTTC
j_gene: TRBJ1-5; d_gene: .; v_gene: TRBV30; abundance: .; CDR3aa: CAWSPPGLSNQPQHF; CDR3nt: TGTGCCTGGAGTCCCCCGGGACTGAGCAATCAGCCCCAGCATTTT
j_gene: TRBJ1-1; d_gene: .; v_gene: TRBV11-2; abundance: .; CDR3aa: CASSVGGWILAEAFF; CDR3nt: TGTGCCAGCAGCGTTGGTGGCTGGATTCTAGCAGAAGCTTTCTTT
j_gene: TRBJ2-5; d_gene: .; v_gene: TRBV11-2; abundance: .; CDR3aa: CASSPGQINPKTQYF; CDR3nt: TGTGCCAGCAGCCCCGGACAGATTAACCCCAAGACCCAGTACTTC
j_gene: TRBJ2-1; d_gene: .; v_gene: TRBV29-1; abundance: few; CDR3aa: CSVFGQTYNEQFF; CDR3nt: TGCAGCGTTTTTGGGCAGACCTACAATGAGCAGTTCTTC
j_gene: TRBJ2-1; d_gene: .; v_gene: TRBV25-1; abundance: .; CDR3aa: CASSEWEPGRLDNEQFF; CDR3nt: TGTGCCAGCAGTGAATGGGAGCCAGGTCGACTAGACAATGAGCAGTTCTTC
j_gene: TRBJ2-2; d_gene: .; v_gene: TRBV9; abundance: .; CDR3aa: CASSGNRATNTGELFF; CDR3nt: TGTGCCAGCAGCGGAAACAGGGCCACGAACACCGGGGAGCTGTTTTTT
j_gene: TRBJ1-5; d_gene: .; v_gene: TRBV18; abundance: .; CDR3aa: CASSPPLTSGNQPQHF; CDR3nt: TGTGCCAGCTCACCACCGTTAACATCCGGCAATCAGCCCCAGCATTTT
j_gene: TRBJ2-7; d_gene: .; v_gene: TRBV28; abundance: .; CDR3aa: CASPREPESGYEQYF; CDR3nt: TGTGCCAGCCCCCGGGAGCCCGAGTCGGGTTACGAGCAGTACTTC
j_gene: TRBJ1-2; d_gene: TRBD1; v_gene: TRBV5-4; abundance: once; CDR3aa: CASSPPGTGWVVDYGYTF; CDR3nt: TGTGCCAGCAGCCCCCCCGGGACAGGGTGGGTTGTGGACTATGGCTACACCTTC
j_gene: TRBJ1-6; d_gene: .; v_gene: TRBV7-9; abundance: .; CDR3aa: CASSPLTGIQPLHF; CDR3nt: TGTGCCAGCAGTCCGTTAACAGGGATTCAACCCCTCCACTTT
j_gene: TRBJ2-5; d_gene: TRBD1; v_gene: TRBV18; abundance: .; CDR3aa: CASSPRGTGAETQYF; CDR3nt: TGTGCCAGCTCACCACGTGGGACAGGGGCAGAGACCCAGTACTTC
j_gene: TRBJ2-2; d_gene: .; v_gene: TRBV7-2; abundance: once; CDR3aa: CASSLPNLDFAGELFF; CDR3nt: TGTGCCAGCAGCTTACCTAACCTAGACTTTGCCGGGGAGCTGTTTTTT
j_gene: TRBJ2-2; d_gene: .; v_gene: TRBV6-1; abundance: few; CDR3aa: CASRSGVGTGELFF; CDR3nt: TGTGCCAGCAGATCAGGGGTGGGGACCGGGGAGCTGTTTTTT
j_gene: TRBJ2-3; d_gene: TRBD1; v_gene: TRBV27; abundance: .; CDR3aa: CHPRGTVRGTDTQYF; CDR3nt: TGTCACCCTAGGGGGACAGTCCGTGGCACAGATACGCAGTATTTT
j_gene: TRBJ2-2; d_gene: .; v_gene: TRBV18; abundance: .; CDR3aa: CASSRATANTGELFF; CDR3nt: TGTGCCAGCTCCCGCGCAACGGCGAACACCGGGGAGCTGTTTTTT
j_gene: TRBJ1-5; d_gene: TRBD1; v_gene: TRBV28; abundance: once; CDR3aa: CASSHYRGTSQPQHF; CDR3nt: TGTGCCAGCAGTCATTACAGGGGGACGTCCCAGCCCCAGCATTTT
j_gene: TRBJ2-1; d_gene: TRBD2; v_gene: TRBV28; abundance: .; CDR3aa: CASSSLAGGRNEQFF; CDR3nt: TGTGCCAGCAGTTCACTAGCGGGAGGGAGAAATGAGCAGTTCTTC
j_gene: TRBJ1-2; d_gene: TRBD1; v_gene: TRBV27; abundance: .; CDR3aa: CASSSYRGKGYTF; CDR3nt: TGTGCCAGCAGTTCATACAGGGGGAAGGGCTACACCTTC
j_gene: TRBJ2-3; d_gene: TRBD1; v_gene: TRBV4-3; abundance: few; CDR3aa: CASSPGQAEDTQYF; CDR3nt: TGCGCCAGCAGCCCGGGACAGGCCGAAGATACGCAGTATTTT
j_gene: TRBJ1-4; d_gene: TRBD1; v_gene: TRBV19; abundance: .; CDR3aa: CASSSSGTGNEKLFF; CDR3nt: TGTGCCAGTAGTTCATCCGGGACAGGGAATGAAAAACTGTTTTTT
j_gene: TRBJ1-2; d_gene: TRBD1; v_gene: TRBV27; abundance: .; CDR3aa: CASSRGQGVTLGGYTF; CDR3nt: TGTGCCAGCAGCCGGGGACAGGGGGTGACCCTCGGCGGCTACACCTTC
j_gene: TRBJ2-5; d_gene: .; v_gene: TRBV29-1; abundance: few; CDR3aa: CSVAGGETQYF; CDR3nt: TGCAGCGTTGCAGGGGGGGAGACCCAGTACTTC
j_gene: TRBJ1-5; d_gene: TRBD1; v_gene: TRBV6-4; abundance: once; CDR3aa: CASSGRDRGNQPQHF; CDR3nt: TGTGCCAGCAGTGGCCGGGACAGGGGCAATCAGCCCCAGCATTTT
j_gene: TRBJ2-5; d_gene: TRBD2; v_gene: TRBV4-2; abundance: .; CDR3aa: CASSQAAGGWETQYF; CDR3nt: TGTGCCAGCAGCCAAGCAGCGGGGGGTTGGGAGACCCAGTACTTC
j_gene: TRBJ2-2; d_gene: .; v_gene: TRBV27; abundance: once; CDR3aa: CASSLTRDPGELFF; CDR3nt: TGTGCCAGCAGTCTGACTAGGGACCCCGGGGAGCTGTTTTTT
j_gene: TRBJ2-2; d_gene: .; v_gene: TRBV7-9; abundance: .; CDR3aa: CAGRGRDTGELFF; CDR3nt: TGTGCCGGAAGGGGCCGGGACACCGGGGAGCTGTTTTTT
j_gene: TRBJ2-2; d_gene: TRBD2; v_gene: TRBV7-9; abundance: .; CDR3aa: CASSLKTSGSWNTGELFF; CDR3nt: TGTGCCAGCAGCTTAAAAACTAGCGGATCCTGGAACACCGGGGAGCTGTTTTTT
j_gene: TRBJ1-2; d_gene: .; v_gene: TRBV5-4; abundance: .; CDR3aa: CASSLAPRGLRNGYTF; CDR3nt: TGTGCCAGCAGCTTGGCCCCGAGGGGACTCCGAAATGGCTACACCTTC
j_gene: TRBJ1-5; d_gene: .; v_gene: TRBV7-8; abundance: .; CDR3aa: CASSPTRWGSRDQPQHF; CDR3nt: TGTGCCAGCAGTCCGACCCGTTGGGGCTCCCGAGATCAGCCCCAGCATTTT
j_gene: TRBJ2-1; d_gene: .; v_gene: TRBV19; abundance: .; CDR3aa: CASSRASLVSNEQFF; CDR3nt: TGTGCCAGTAGTCGAGCGTCCCTAGTCTCCAATGAGCAGTTCTTC
j_gene: TRBJ1-1; d_gene: .; v_gene: TRBV12-5; abundance: .; CDR3aa: CASGAPPGDTEAFF; CDR3nt: TGTGCTAGTGGGGCACCCCCGGGGGACACTGAAGCTTTCTTT
j_gene: TRBJ1-1; d_gene: .; v_gene: TRBV19; abundance: once; CDR3aa: CASALGGGTEAFF; CDR3nt: TGTGCCAGTGCCTTGGGGGGAGGGACTGAAGCTTTCTTT
j_gene: TRBJ2-5; d_gene: TRBD2; v_gene: TRBV6-1; abundance: .; CDR3aa: CASSDGGVETQYF; CDR3nt: TGTGCCAGCAGTGACGGGGGGGTAGAGACCCAGTACTTC
j_gene: TRBJ1-3; d_gene: TRBD1; v_gene: TRBV5-8; abundance: .; CDR3aa: CASSLVWTGLSGNTIYF; CDR3nt: TGTGCCAGCAGCTTGGTGTGGACAGGGCTCTCTGGAAACACCATATATTTT
j_gene: TRBJ2-1; d_gene: TRBD2; v_gene: TRBV5-3; abundance: once; CDR3aa: CARSLASEGSRSGRPYNEQFF; CDR3nt: TGTGCCAGAAGCTTGGCCTCCGAGGGTTCTCGTAGCGGGAGGCCCTACAATGAGCAGTTCTTC
j_gene: TRBJ1-1; d_gene: TRBD1; v_gene: TRBV12-5; abundance: .; CDR3aa: CASGLVKQGAWEAFF; CDR3nt: TGTGCTAGTGGTTTGGTAAAGCAGGGGGCGTGGGAAGCTTTCTTT